The sequence of this TCR beta chain was determined in a study of T cells in Graves' hyperthyroidism and ophthalmopathy. What was amplified from RNA transcripts were TCR beta CDR3 regions. Primed by the HTBI set, a first-round RT-PCR was run on the TCR CDR3. TCRdb reprocessed the multiplex PCR reads with MiXCR, giving one entry per CDR3 protein. The sample yields 350,000 to 400,000 distinct CDR3 sequences, 14% seen once. This clonotype was picked up a small number of times. Trimming pared 5 bases from V and 0 bases from J, leaving 11 bases between. In germline, CDR1 is DFQATT, CDR2 SNEGSKA (reference sequence). This CDR3 has 13 residues.

The source of this sequence is a woman aged 60-70 years with Graves' hyperthyroidism. Specimen: blood. This chain connects TRBV20-1 to TRBJ2-7; unclear D gene. CDR3 amino acids: CSAYSRSSYEQYF. DNA for the CDR3: TGCAGTGCTTATTCGCGGAGCTCCTACGAGCAGTACTTC.